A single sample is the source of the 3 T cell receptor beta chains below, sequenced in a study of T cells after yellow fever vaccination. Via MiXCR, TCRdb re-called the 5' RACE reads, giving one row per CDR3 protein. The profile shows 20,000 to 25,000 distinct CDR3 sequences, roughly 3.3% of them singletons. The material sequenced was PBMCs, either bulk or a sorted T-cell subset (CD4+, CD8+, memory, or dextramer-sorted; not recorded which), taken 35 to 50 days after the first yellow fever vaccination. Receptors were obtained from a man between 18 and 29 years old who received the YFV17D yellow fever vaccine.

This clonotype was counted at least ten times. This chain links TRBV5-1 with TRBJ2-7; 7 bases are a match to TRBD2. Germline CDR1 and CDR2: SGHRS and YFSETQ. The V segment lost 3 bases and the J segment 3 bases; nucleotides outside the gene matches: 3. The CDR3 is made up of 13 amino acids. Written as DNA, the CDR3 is TGCGCCAGCAGCTGGGAGGGTATCTACGAGCAGTACTTC. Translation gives CASSWEGIYEQYF.

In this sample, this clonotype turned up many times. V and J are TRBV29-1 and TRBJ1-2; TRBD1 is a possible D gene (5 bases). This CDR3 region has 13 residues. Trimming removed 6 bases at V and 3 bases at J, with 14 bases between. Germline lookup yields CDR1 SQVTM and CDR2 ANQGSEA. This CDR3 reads CSVKREGYYGYTF. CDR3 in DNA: TGCAGCGTAAAAAGGGAGGGGTACTATGGCTACACCTTC.

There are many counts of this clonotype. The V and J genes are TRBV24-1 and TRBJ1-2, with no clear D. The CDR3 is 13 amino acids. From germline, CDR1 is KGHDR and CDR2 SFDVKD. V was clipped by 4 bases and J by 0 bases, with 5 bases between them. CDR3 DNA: TGTGCCACCAGTGACCCAGCTAACTATGGCTACACCTTC. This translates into CATSDPANYGYTF.